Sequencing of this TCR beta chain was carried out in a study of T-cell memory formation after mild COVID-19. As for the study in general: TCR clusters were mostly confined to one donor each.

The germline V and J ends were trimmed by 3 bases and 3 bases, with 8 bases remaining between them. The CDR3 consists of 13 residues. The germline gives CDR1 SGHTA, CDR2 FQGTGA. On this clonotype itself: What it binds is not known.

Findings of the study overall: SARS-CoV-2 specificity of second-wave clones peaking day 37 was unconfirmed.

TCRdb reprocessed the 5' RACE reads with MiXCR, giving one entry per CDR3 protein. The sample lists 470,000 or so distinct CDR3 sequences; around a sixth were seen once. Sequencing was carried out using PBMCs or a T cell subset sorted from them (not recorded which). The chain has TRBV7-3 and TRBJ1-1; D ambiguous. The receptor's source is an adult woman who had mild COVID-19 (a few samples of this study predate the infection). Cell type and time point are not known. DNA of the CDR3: TGTGCCAGCAGCTTGCACGAGGACACTGAAGCTTTCTTT. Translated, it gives CASSLHEDTEAFF.